Listed below are T cell receptor beta chains from one sample, sequenced in a study of blood T cells in healthy people across ages. A single record per CDR3 protein comes from TCRdb applying MiXCR to the 5' RACE reads. The repertoire holds approximately 880,000 distinct CDR3 sequences, about 48% seen once, with about an eighth in the top ten. The sample taken for sequencing was blood. These receptors all stem from a man aged 30 to 39 in good health. Both conserved end residues are part of each CDR3. The D gene is left open where the match is weak. Only some rows state a clone size, as once, few, many or a class for expanded clones.

-,-,TRBV12-3/TRBV12-4,TRBJ1-1,CASSSTGTNTEAFF,TGTGCCAGCAGTTCCACCGGGACGAACACTGAAGCTTTCTTT
-,-,TRBV11-2,TRBJ2-5,CASSSFRGRETQYF,TGTGCCAGCAGCTCCTTTAGGGGTAGGGAGACCCAGTACTTC
-,-,TRBV6-6,TRBJ2-7,CASSYPGGAEQYF,TGTGCCAGCAGTTATCCCGGTGGGGCCGAGCAGTACTTC
few,-,TRBV4-2,TRBJ2-7,CASSQEGGGNPSYEQYF,TGTGCCAGCAGCCAAGAGGGTGGGGGTAACCCCTCCTACGAGCAGTACTTC
few,TRBD1,TRBV12-3/TRBV12-4,TRBJ2-3,CASSLQGVTDTQYF,TGTGCCAGCAGTTTGCAGGGGGTCACAGATACGCAGTATTTT
-,TRBD2,TRBV20-1,TRBJ2-5,CSARSGSGEETQYF,TGCAGTGCTAGAAGTGGTAGCGGGGAAGAGACCCAGTACTTC
-,-,TRBV7-8,TRBJ2-1,CASSYWETGAGDNEQFF,TGTGCCAGCAGCTACTGGGAGACGGGGGCGGGAGACAATGAGCAGTTCTTC
-,-,TRBV9,TRBJ1-6,CASSDQHSSYNSPLHF,TGTGCCAGCAGCGACCAACACAGCTCCTATAATTCACCCCTCCACTTT
-,-,TRBV5-1,TRBJ2-3,CASSVGEVADTQYF,TGCGCCAGCAGCGTCGGAGAGGTGGCAGATACGCAGTATTTT
-,-,TRBV20-1,TRBJ2-3,CSAPNPGQGADTQYF,TGCAGTGCTCCAAACCCGGGACAAGGGGCAGATACGCAGTATTTT
-,TRBD1,TRBV7-9,TRBJ2-5,CASSPEGQAPPQYF,TGTGCCAGCAGCCCGGAGGGACAGGCGCCCCCGCAGTACTTC
-,-,TRBV6-5,TRBJ2-2,CASSIGQQLNTGELFF,TGTGCCAGCAGTATTGGACAGCAACTGAACACCGGGGAGCTGTTTTTT
-,-,TRBV30,TRBJ2-1,CAWSVSRYEQFF,TGTGCCTGGAGTGTATCCCGTTACGAGCAGTTCTTC
-,-,TRBV14,TRBJ1-3,CASSQERGGGNTIYF,TGTGCCAGCAGCCAAGAGAGGGGTGGCGGAAACACCATATATTTT
few,-,TRBV6-1,TRBJ1-6,CASTDSPAQNSPLHF,TGTGCCAGCACGGACAGCCCGGCACAGAATTCACCCCTCCACTTT
-,-,TRBV20-1,TRBJ2-5,CSAEQGGQETQYF,TGCAGTGCCGAACAGGGAGGACAAGAGACCCAGTACTTC
few,-,TRBV20-1,TRBJ1-2,CSAQASNYGYTF,TGCAGTGCACAGGCTTCTAACTATGGCTACACCTTC
few,-,TRBV29-1,TRBJ2-5,CSSRWGQETQYF,TGCAGCTCGAGGTGGGGACAAGAGACCCAGTACTTC
-,-,TRBV11-3,TRBJ1-1,CASSSFRTLNTEAFF,TGTGCCAGCAGCTCTTTTAGGACATTGAACACTGAAGCTTTCTTT
-,-,TRBV10-3,TRBJ2-6,CAISESRVYGANVLTF,TGTGCCATCAGTGAGTCCAGGGTTTATGGGGCCAACGTCCTGACTTTC
many,-,TRBV20-1,TRBJ2-5,CSARGGPWGIAETQYF,TGCAGTGCTAGAGGAGGCCCTTGGGGCATCGCGGAGACCCAGTACTTC
-,-,TRBV5-1,TRBJ1-2,CASSLDDPTNYGYTF,TGCGCCAGCAGCTTGGATGACCCTACTAACTATGGCTACACCTTC
few,-,TRBV21-1,TRBJ2-3,CAQGLGTDTQYF,TGTGCCCAGGGTCTCGGCACAGATACGCAGTATTTT
-,-,TRBV4-1,TRBJ2-1,CASSQGGSALNGQFF,TGCGCCAGCAGCCAAGGGGGATCCGCACTCAATGGGCAGTTCTTC
-,TRBD2,TRBV20-1,TRBJ2-3,CSGERGYTQYF,TGCAGTGGGGAGCGGGGGTATACGCAGTATTTT
-,TRBD2,TRBV27,TRBJ2-1,CASSGRLAGGGDEQFF,TGTGCCAGCAGTGGGAGGCTAGCGGGGGGCGGAGATGAGCAGTTCTTC
many,-,TRBV3-1,TRBJ2-7,CASSLGELYEQYF,TGTGCCAGCAGCCTAGGGGAGCTCTACGAGCAGTACTTC
-,-,TRBV5-1,TRBJ2-7,CASSGPGLPQDEQYF,TGCGCCAGCAGCGGCCCGGGACTCCCCCAGGATGAGCAGTACTTC
-,TRBD2,TRBV27,TRBJ2-5,CASSIGGSQETQYF,TGTGCCAGCAGTATCGGGGGGAGCCAAGAGACCCAGTACTTC
few,TRBD2,TRBV27,TRBJ2-5,CASSASGGMQETQYF,TGTGCCAGCAGTGCTAGCGGGGGGATGCAAGAGACCCAGTACTTC
once,-,TRBV20-1,TRBJ2-7,CSATPPLGPDSEQYF,TGCAGTGCTACACCACCCTTGGGCCCAGATAGCGAGCAGTACTTC
few,-,TRBV25-1,TRBJ2-5,CASSESRGQETQYF,TGTGCCAGCAGTGAAAGCAGGGGCCAAGAGACCCAGTACTTC
-,TRBD2,TRBV4-2,TRBJ2-1,CASSQFSSGGINEQFF,TGTGCCAGCAGCCAATTTTCTAGCGGGGGCATCAATGAGCAGTTCTTC
-,-,TRBV20-1,TRBJ2-3,CSAPPKDTQYF,TGCAGTGCCCCCCCGAAAGATACGCAGTATTTT
-,TRBD1,TRBV10-3,TRBJ2-1,CAISELTGPHNEQFF,TGTGCCATCAGTGAGTTGACAGGGCCGCACAATGAGCAGTTCTTC
-,-,TRBV7-8,TRBJ2-4,CASSYKSGGMAKNIQYF,TGTGCCAGCAGCTATAAATCAGGGGGGATGGCCAAAAACATTCAGTACTTC
few,-,TRBV12-3/TRBV12-4,TRBJ2-1,CASSLAGGRGEQFF,TGTGCCAGCAGTTTAGCGGGGGGCCGCGGTGAGCAGTTCTTC
-,-,TRBV5-1,TRBJ1-5,CASSCTGNQPQHF,TGCGCCAGCAGCTGCACAGGGAATCAGCCCCAGCATTTT
-,TRBD2,TRBV11-2,TRBJ2-1,CASSSLTSGTSYNEQFF,TGTGCCAGCAGCTCCCTGACTAGCGGGACCTCCTACAATGAGCAGTTCTTC
many,TRBD1,TRBV3-1,TRBJ2-7,CASSQDPMGQDEQYF,TGTGCCAGCAGCCAAGATCCGATGGGACAGGACGAGCAGTACTTC
few,TRBD2,TRBV9,TRBJ2-1,CASSATSDDYNEQFF,TGTGCCAGCAGTGCTACTAGCGACGATTACAATGAGCAGTTCTTC
-,-,TRBV15,TRBJ1-2,CATVAGRRAEYGYTF,TGTGCCACCGTAGCTGGTCGCAGGGCAGAGTATGGCTACACCTTC
-,-,TRBV6-1,TRBJ2-5,CARGGDSEETQYF,TGTGCCAGGGGCGGGGACAGCGAAGAGACCCAGTACTTC
-,-,TRBV12-3/TRBV12-4,TRBJ2-7,CASSVGQFPYEQYF,TGTGCCAGCAGTGTAGGGCAGTTTCCCTACGAGCAGTACTTC
few,TRBD1,TRBV2,TRBJ1-4,CASTATGDEKLFF,TGTGCCAGCACCGCTACAGGGGATGAAAAACTGTTTTTT
-,-,TRBV20-1,TRBJ1-5,CSATQDIRGDQPQHF,TGCAGTGCTACCCAGGACATCCGAGGGGATCAGCCCCAGCATTTT
few,-,TRBV28,TRBJ1-1,CASLLFRESAFF,TGTGCCAGCCTTTTATTCCGGGAGTCGGCTTTCTTT
few,-,TRBV7-9,TRBJ2-5,CASSHKGTSPSQETQYF,TGTGCCAGCAGCCACAAGGGGACCTCCCCTTCACAAGAGACCCAGTACTTC
-,TRBD2,TRBV12-3/TRBV12-4,TRBJ2-1,CASSVGTRNNEQFF,TGTGCCAGCAGTGTCGGGACTAGAAACAATGAGCAGTTCTTC
-,-,TRBV7-2,TRBJ1-1,CASSLAAHTEAFF,TGTGCCAGCAGCTTAGCAGCCCACACTGAAGCTTTCTTT
few,TRBD1,TRBV6-2/TRBV6-3,TRBJ2-3,CASNADRTGGTDTQYF,TGTGCCAGCAACGCCGACAGGACAGGGGGCACAGATACGCAGTATTTT
few,-,TRBV7-2,TRBJ1-2,CASSLDGFYGYTF,TGTGCCAGCAGCTTAGATGGATTCTATGGCTACACCTTC
-,-,TRBV21-1,TRBJ2-3,CASSKMDPPSTDTQYF,TGTGCCAGCAGCAAAATGGATCCTCCTAGCACAGATACGCAGTATTTT
many,-,TRBV5-6,TRBJ2-1,CASSSQGGSYNEQFF,TGTGCCAGCAGCTCGCAGGGGGGCTCCTACAATGAGCAGTTCTTC
few,TRBD2,TRBV9,TRBJ2-1,CASSVAPVAGGYNEQFF,TGTGCCAGCAGCGTAGCCCCAGTAGCGGGGGGGTACAATGAGCAGTTCTTC
-,TRBD1,TRBV10-3,TRBJ1-2,CAAGQSSNYGYTF,TGTGCCGCGGGACAGAGCTCTAACTATGGCTACACCTTC